Presented here are 3 T cell receptor beta chains from one specimen sequenced in a study of memory CD4+ T cells and cytomegalovirus serostatus. Data came from immunoSEQ multiplex PCR; TCRdb stores just in-frame clones and leaves some out. The repertoire consists of tens of thousands of clones, with approximately 77% occurring once and the leading ten covering about 1%. The sort gate was single viable CD3+CD4+CD8-CD45RO+ cells for memory CD4+ T cells. The sample taken for sequencing was memory CD4+ T cells from blood. Source of these receptors: an adult in good health and CMV-seronegative.

This clone was counted once. The chain joins TRBV29-1 to TRBJ2-3; 15 nucleotides line up with TRBD2. The CDR3 length is 15 residues. V was pared by 4 bases and J by 7 bases, with 6 bases of the junction left unmatched. Germline V gene lookup returns CDR1 SQVTM and CDR2 ANQGSEA. The CDR3, as DNA: TGCAGCGTTGCCTCGGGACTAGCGGGAGGTAATACGCAGTATTTT. Translated, it gives CSVASGLAGGNTQYF.

The chain is built from TRBV11-3 and TRBJ2-1, with D hard to call. With 1 base removed from V and 4 bases from J, the gap between germline ends came to 11 bases. The CDR3 is 15 amino acids. The germline CDR1 and CDR2 sequences are SGHNT and YENEEA. DNA for the CDR3: TGTGCCAGCAGCTTAGTGGGTTCAGGTTACAATGAGCAGTTCTTC. Translating gives CASSLVGSGYNEQFF.

This chain uses TRBV2 with TRBJ1-5; maybe TRBD1 (6 bases). Deletions cut 7 bases from V and 5 bases from J, with 18 bases between. Per the germline V gene, CDR1 is SNHLY and CDR2 is FYNNEI. The CDR3 sequence is 15 residues long. DNA of the CDR3: TGTGCCAGCAACCCGGGACAACCTAGACATCAGCCCCAGCATTTT. Amino acid sequence: CASNPGQPRHQPQHF. The full variable domain, in which reference TRBV2 and TRBJ1-5 provide the parts outside the CDR3, is EPEVTQTPSHQVTQMGQEVILRCVPISNHLYFYWYRQILGQKVEFLVSFYNNEISEKSEIFDDQFSVERPDGSNFTLKIRSTKLEDSAMYFCASNPGQPRHQPQHFGDGTRLSIL.